A selection of T cell receptor beta chains follows, all from one sample in a study of blood T cell repertoires in COVID-19. Only in-frame clones appear in the TCRdb table, and some are missing; sequencing was by immunoSEQ multiplex PCR. The repertoire has under 200,000 clones, approximately 80% of them found once; the top ten carry roughly 15%. Sequencing input: peripheral blood. Source of these receptors: a woman aged 70-85 years with COVID-19, enrolled during active disease. CDR3s include the opening cysteine and the closing phenylalanine or tryptophan. Each record gives: D gene, J gene, clone size, V gene, CDR3 DNA, CDR3 protein. A D gene is named only where the DNA matches it firmly. A row's size may be missing; if present it is once, few, many or a size class.

- TRBJ1-2 - TRBV25-1 TGTGCCAGCAGAACCCAGTTCTATGGCTACACCTTC CASRTQFYGYTF
TRBD1 TRBJ1-1 - TRBV5-1 TGCGCCAGCAGCTGGACAGGGCTCCCTGAAGCTTTCTTT CASSWTGLPEAFF
- TRBJ1-4 - TRBV7-2 TGTGCCAGCAGCTCGACAGTATCAGTCGGAAAACTGTTTTTT CASSSTVSVGKLFF
- TRBJ1-1 - TRBV7-2 TGTGCCAGCAGAGGGGGGGGAGGGAACACTGAAGCTTTCTTT CASRGGGGNTEAFF
- TRBJ2-1 - TRBV15 TGTGCCACCAGCAGAGAGTTCCACAGTTCCTACAATGAGCAGTTCTTC CATSREFHSSYNEQFF
- TRBJ1-1 - TRBV2 TGTGCCAGCAGAAACAGGAACACTGAAGCTTTCTTT CASRNRNTEAFF
TRBD2 TRBJ2-6 - TRBV30 TGTGCCTGGAATGGCGGGAGGGCTTCTGGGGCCAACGTCCTGACTTTC CAWNGGRASGANVLTF
- TRBJ2-1 once TRBV9 TGTGCCAGCAGCCAAGGTGGGCACAATGAGCAGTTCTTC CASSQGGHNEQFF
- TRBJ2-5 - TRBV9 TGTGCCAGCAGCGTAGAAAAGGGGTTAGGGACCCAGTACTTC CASSVEKGLGTQYF
- TRBJ1-3 once TRBV6-1 TGTGCCAGCAGTGAACCTCTACTGGGGCCAGCTGGAAACACCATATATTTT CASSEPLLGPAGNTIYF
TRBD2 TRBJ2-1 few TRBV5-1 TGCGCCAGCAGCTTGAACGAGGGAGGGGCCTACAATGAGCAGTTCTTC CASSLNEGGAYNEQFF
TRBD1 TRBJ1-1 - TRBV27 TGTGCCAGCAGTATAAGACAGGGCCGCACTGAAGCTTTCTTT CASSIRQGRTEAFF
TRBD1 TRBJ1-6 - TRBV28 TGTGCCAGCAGAGGACAGGGAGGCCACTATAATTCACCCCTCCACTTT CASRGQGGHYNSPLHF
- TRBJ1-2 - TRBV27 TGTGCCAGCAGTCCCACGACAGACTATGGCTACACCTTC CASSPTTDYGYTF
TRBD1 TRBJ2-1 - TRBV4-1 TGCGCCAGCAGCCAAGAGTCCAGGGGGATTGAGCAGTTCTTC CASSQESRGIEQFF
TRBD2 TRBJ2-3 - TRBV3-1/TRBV3-2 TGTGCCAGCAGCCAAAGCGGGGGAACAGATACGCAGTATTTT CASSQSGGTDTQYF
TRBD2 TRBJ2-7 - TRBV11-2 TGTGCCAGCAGCTTCCGGGGACTAGCTGACGAGCAGTACTTC CASSFRGLADEQYF
TRBD1 TRBJ1-1 - TRBV6-5 TGTGCCAGCAGTAACTACAGGGGACCCGCTTTCTTT CASSNYRGPAFF
- TRBJ2-1 once TRBV28 TGTGCCAGCCTAGGGGGGGAGGCCAGGGCCTACAATGAGCAGTTCTTC CASLGGEARAYNEQFF
- TRBJ2-5 once TRBV20-1 TGCAGTGCTACAGCGGAAGAGACCCAGTACTTC CSATAEETQYF
- TRBJ2-3 - TRBV30 TGTGCCTGGAGTGTATTATACGAGTTGGGGGGGGGCCGCACAGATACGCAGTATTTT CAWSVLYELGGGRTDTQYF
- TRBJ1-6 - TRBV5-6 TGTGCCAGCAGCACCATTTTCCGACAGAATTCACCCCTCCACTTT CASSTIFRQNSPLHF
- TRBJ2-7 - TRBV6-1 TGTGCCAGCAGTGAAGCTCTCGGACTGTCGTACTTC CASSEALGLSYF
TRBD1 TRBJ2-5 - TRBV6-1 TGTGCCAGCAGTGAACAGGGGGCGCGGGTGGAGACCCAGTACTTC CASSEQGARVETQYF
- TRBJ1-2 once TRBV27 TGTGCCAGCAGTTTGGGGGCCGACTATGGCTACACCTTC CASSLGADYGYTF
TRBD1 TRBJ1-2 - TRBV5-1 TGCGCCAGCAGCTTGGCAGGGGGCGACTATGGCTACACCTTC CASSLAGGDYGYTF
TRBD2 TRBJ2-1 - TRBV28 TGTGCCTGCTCGAGCGGGGGGGCCCCGAATGAGCAGTTCTTC CACSSGGAPNEQFF
- TRBJ2-5 - TRBV18 TGTGCCAGCTCACCCCCATTACAGGTCTTCCAAGAGACCCAGTACTTC CASSPPLQVFQETQYF
- TRBJ2-1 - TRBV10-3 TGTGCCATCAGTAGAGGGAATGAGCAGTTCTTC CAISRGNEQFF
- TRBJ2-1 once TRBV7-2 TGTGCCAGCAGCCCCGAGCGATACAATGAGCAGTTCTTC CASSPERYNEQFF
- TRBJ2-7 - TRBV5-1 TGCGCCAGCAGCTTGGCTACAGGTTACGAGCAGTACTTC CASSLATGYEQYF
TRBD1 TRBJ2-2 - TRBV2 TGTGCCAGCAGTTTCACCGGGACAGGGATTACCGGGGAGCTGTTTTTT CASSFTGTGITGELFF
TRBD2 TRBJ2-1 - TRBV15 TGTGCCACCAGCCAAGGGACTAGCGGGAGTGCTCGCAATGAGCAGTTCTTC CATSQGTSGSARNEQFF
- TRBJ1-1 - TRBV29-1 TGCAGCGTTGTTGGGGCGGACACTGAAGCTTTCTTT CSVVGADTEAFF
- TRBJ1-4 - TRBV15 TGTGCCACCAGCAGAGCATCCGAGAATGAAAAACTGTTTTTT CATSRASENEKLFF
TRBD1 TRBJ1-6 - TRBV2 TGTGCCAGCAGTAAACAGGGGAGGCCCCTCCACTTT CASSKQGRPLHF
- TRBJ1-4 - TRBV6-5 TGTGCCAGCGGGACTGGCTGGGACGGTGAAAAACTGTTTTTT CASGTGWDGEKLFF
TRBD1 TRBJ1-1 - TRBV2 TGTGCCAGCACGGGACAGCGGACCCCGAACACTGAAGCTTTCTTT CASTGQRTPNTEAFF
TRBD1 TRBJ1-6 few TRBV28 TGTGCCAGCAGAGGGGACAGACTTTCACCCCTCCACTTT CASRGDRLSPLHF
TRBD2 TRBJ2-5 - TRBV14 TGTGCCAGCAGCCAAGAATTACTAGCGGGAGGTATCCAAGAGACCCAGTACTTC CASSQELLAGGIQETQYF
- TRBJ1-6 once TRBV9 TGTGCCAGCAGCGTAGGAACAGGCTTGAATTCACCCCTCCACTTT CASSVGTGLNSPLHF
- TRBJ1-1 once TRBV3-1/TRBV3-2 TGTGCCAGCAGCCAAGACTCCAGGGGCACTGAAGCTTTCTTT CASSQDSRGTEAFF